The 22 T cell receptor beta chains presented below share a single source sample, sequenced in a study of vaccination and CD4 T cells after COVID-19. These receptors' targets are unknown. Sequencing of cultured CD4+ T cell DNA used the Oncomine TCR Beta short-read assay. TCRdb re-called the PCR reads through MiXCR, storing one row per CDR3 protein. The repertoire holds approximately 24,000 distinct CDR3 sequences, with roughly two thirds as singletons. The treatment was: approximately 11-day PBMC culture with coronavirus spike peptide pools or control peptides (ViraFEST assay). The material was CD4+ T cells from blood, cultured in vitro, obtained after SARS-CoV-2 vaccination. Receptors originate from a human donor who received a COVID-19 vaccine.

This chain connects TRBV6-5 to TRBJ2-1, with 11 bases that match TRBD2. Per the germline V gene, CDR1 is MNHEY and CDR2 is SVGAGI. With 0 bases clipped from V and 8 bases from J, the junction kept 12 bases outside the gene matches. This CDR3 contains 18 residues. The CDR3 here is CASSYSTYPTSGVYEQFF. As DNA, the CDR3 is TGTGCCAGCAGTTACTCCACTTACCCGACTAGCGGGGTCTATGAGCAGTTCTTC.

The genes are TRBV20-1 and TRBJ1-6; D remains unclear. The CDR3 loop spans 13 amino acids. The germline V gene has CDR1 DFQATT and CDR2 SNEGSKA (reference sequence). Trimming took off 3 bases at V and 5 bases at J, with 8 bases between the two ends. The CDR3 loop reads CSARGRNNSPLHF. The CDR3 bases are TGCAGTGCTAGGGGCAGGAATAATTCACCCCTCCACTTT.

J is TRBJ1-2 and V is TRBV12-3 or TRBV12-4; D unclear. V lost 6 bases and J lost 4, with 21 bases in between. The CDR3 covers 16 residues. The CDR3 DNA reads TGTGCCAGCAGCCCCTCGTGGGAAGTCCTCAGCTATGGCTACACCTTC. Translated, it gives CASSPSWEVLSYGYTF.

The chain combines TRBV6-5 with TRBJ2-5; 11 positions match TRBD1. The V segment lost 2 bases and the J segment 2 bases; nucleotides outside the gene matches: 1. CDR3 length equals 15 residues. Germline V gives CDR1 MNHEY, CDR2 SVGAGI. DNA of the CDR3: TGTGCCAGCAGTTACGGACAGGGGGCTCAAGAGACCCAGTACTTC. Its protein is CASSYGQGAQETQYF.

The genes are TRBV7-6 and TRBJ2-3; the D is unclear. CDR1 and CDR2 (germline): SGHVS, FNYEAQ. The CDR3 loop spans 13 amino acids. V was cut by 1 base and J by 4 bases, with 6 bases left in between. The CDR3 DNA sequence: TGTGCCAGCAGCTTAGTCAGATCAGATACGCAGTATTTT. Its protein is CASSLVRSDTQYF.

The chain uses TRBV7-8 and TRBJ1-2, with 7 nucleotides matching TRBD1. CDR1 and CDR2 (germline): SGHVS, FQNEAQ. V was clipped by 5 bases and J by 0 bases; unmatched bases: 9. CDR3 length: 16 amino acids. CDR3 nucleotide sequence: TGTGCCAGCAGCGTGACAGGGTATAGAGCTAACTATGGCTACACCTTC. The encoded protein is CASSVTGYRANYGYTF.

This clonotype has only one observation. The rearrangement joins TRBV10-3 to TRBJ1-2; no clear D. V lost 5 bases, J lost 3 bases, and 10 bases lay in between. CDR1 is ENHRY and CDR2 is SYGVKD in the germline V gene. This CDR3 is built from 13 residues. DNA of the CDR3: TGTGCCATCAGTAGCGCGAGGGACTATGGCTACACCTTC. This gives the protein CAISSARDYGYTF.

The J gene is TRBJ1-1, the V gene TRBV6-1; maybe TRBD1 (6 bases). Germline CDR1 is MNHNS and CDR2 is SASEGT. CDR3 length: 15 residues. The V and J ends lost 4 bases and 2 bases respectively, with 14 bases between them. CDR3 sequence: CASSVFGGFNTEAFF. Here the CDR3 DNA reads TGTGCCAGCAGTGTGTTTGGGGGCTTCAACACTGAAGCTTTCTTT.

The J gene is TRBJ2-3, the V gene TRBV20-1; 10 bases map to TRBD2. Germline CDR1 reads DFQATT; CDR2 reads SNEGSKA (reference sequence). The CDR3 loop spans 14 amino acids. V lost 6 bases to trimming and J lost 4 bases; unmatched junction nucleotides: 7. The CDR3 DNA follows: TGCAGTGCACGGGTCAGCGGGGGGGCAGATACGCAGTATTTT. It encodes CSARVSGGADTQYF.

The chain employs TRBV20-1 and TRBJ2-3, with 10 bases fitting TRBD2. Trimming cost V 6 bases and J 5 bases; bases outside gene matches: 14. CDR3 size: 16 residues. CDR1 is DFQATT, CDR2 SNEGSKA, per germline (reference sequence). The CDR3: CSAATVSGGARDTQYF. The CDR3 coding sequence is TGCAGTGCCGCCACCGTCAGCGGGGGGGCCAGAGATACGCAGTATTTT.

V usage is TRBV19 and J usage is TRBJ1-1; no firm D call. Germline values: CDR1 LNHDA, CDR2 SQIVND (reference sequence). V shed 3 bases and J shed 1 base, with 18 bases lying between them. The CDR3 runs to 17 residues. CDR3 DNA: TGTGCCAGTAGTATTCACTCTGCCAGGTTCCGGAACACTGAAGCTTTCTTT. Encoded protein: CASSIHSARFRNTEAFF.

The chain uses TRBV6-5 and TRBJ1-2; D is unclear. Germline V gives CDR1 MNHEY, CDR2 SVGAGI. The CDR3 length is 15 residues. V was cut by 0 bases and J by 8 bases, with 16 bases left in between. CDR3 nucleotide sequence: TGTGCCAGCAGTTACTCAGGCAGTAGGGTCAGGGGCTACACCTTC. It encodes CASSYSGSRVRGYTF.

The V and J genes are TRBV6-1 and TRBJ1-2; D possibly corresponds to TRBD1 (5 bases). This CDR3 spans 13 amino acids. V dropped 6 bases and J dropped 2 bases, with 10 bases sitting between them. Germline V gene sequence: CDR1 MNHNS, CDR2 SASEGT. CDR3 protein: CASRTGGNYGYTF. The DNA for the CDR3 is TGTGCCAGCAGAACCGGGGGAAACTATGGCTACACCTTC.

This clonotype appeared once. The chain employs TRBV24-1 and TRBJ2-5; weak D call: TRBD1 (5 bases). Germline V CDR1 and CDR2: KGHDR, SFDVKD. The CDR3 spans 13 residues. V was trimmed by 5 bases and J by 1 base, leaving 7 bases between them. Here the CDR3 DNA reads TGTGCCACCAGTGGCAGGGTCCAAGAGACCCAGTACTTC. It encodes CATSGRVQETQYF.

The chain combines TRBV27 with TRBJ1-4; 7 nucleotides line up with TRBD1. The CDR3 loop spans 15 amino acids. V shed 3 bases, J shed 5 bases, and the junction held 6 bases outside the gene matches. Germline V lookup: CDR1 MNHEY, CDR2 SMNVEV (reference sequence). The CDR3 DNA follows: TGTGCCAGCAGTTTCCGAGGACAGGCGAATGAAAAACTGTTTTTT. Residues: CASSFRGQANEKLFF. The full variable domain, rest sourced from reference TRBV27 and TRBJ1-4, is EAQVTQNPRYLITVTGKKLTVTCSQNMNHEYMSWYRQDPGLGLRQIYYSMNVEVTDKGDVPEGYKVSRKEKRNFPLILESPSPNQTSLYFCASSFRGQANEKLFFGSGTQLSVL.

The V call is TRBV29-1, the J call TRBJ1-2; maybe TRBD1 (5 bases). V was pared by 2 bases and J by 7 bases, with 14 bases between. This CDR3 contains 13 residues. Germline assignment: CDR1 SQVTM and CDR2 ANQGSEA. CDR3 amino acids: CSVEPQGFGGYTF. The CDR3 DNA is TGCAGCGTTGAACCCCAGGGATTTGGTGGCTACACCTTC.

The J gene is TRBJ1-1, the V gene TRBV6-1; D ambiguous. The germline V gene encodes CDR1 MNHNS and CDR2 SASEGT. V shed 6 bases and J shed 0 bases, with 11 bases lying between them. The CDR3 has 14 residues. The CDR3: CASSGGRMNTEAFF. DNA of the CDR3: TGTGCCAGCAGCGGCGGCAGAATGAACACTGAAGCTTTCTTT.

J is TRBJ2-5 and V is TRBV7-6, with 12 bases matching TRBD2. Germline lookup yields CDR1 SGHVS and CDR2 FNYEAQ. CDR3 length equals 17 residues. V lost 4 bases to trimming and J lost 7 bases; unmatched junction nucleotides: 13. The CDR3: CASSSSGGAPPKATQYF. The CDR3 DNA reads TGTGCCAGCAGCTCTAGCGGGGGGGCACCCCCAAAAGCGACCCAGTACTTC.

CDR3: CASSRTGGTEAFF. The CDR3 nucleotides read TGTGCCAGCAGCAGAACAGGGGGCACTGAAGCTTTCTTT. The V and J genes are TRBV12-3 or TRBV12-4 and TRBJ1-1; 8 nucleotides line up with TRBD1. V was pared by 6 bases and J by 4 bases, with 4 bases of the junction left unmatched. The CDR3 is 13 amino acids.

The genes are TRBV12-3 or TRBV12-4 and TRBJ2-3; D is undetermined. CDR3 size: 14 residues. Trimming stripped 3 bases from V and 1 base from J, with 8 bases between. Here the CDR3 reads CASSFTPGTDTQYF. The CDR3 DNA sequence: TGTGCCAGCAGTTTCACGCCAGGCACAGATACGCAGTATTTT.

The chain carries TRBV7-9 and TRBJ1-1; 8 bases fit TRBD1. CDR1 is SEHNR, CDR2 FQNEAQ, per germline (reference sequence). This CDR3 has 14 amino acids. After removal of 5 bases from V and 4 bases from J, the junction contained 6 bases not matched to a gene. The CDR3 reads CASSPTGEGTEAFF. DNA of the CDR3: TGTGCCAGCAGCCCGACAGGGGAGGGCACTGAAGCTTTCTTT.

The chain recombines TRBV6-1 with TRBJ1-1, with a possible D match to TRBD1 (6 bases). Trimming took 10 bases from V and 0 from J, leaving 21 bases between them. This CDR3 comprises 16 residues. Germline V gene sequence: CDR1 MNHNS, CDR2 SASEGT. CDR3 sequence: CATFEGGGAMNTEAFF. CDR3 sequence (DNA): TGTGCCACCTTTGAGGGGGGTGGGGCGATGAACACTGAAGCTTTCTTT.